These 10 T cell receptor beta chains came from one sample sequenced in a study of T-cell reconstitution after alpha-beta-depleted transplantation in children. The TCRbeta library incorporated unique molecular identifiers. A single record per CDR3 protein comes from TCRdb applying MiXCR to the PCR reads. The sample holds 580,000 or so distinct CDR3 sequences, about 23% seen once. This material consisted of PBMCs, mostly from graft donor cells, taken 360 days after TCRalphabeta/CD19-depleted stem cell transplant. These receptors were collected from a boy younger than two who had a stem cell transplant for acute myeloid leukemia, so the T cells may come from the graft donor.

The chain's CDR3 is CASSLPNGGGSSGANVLTF. The DNA for the CDR3 is TGTGCCAGCAGCCTCCCCAACGGCGGGGGATCCTCTGGGGCCAACGTCCTGACTTTC. The chain recombines TRBV11-1 with TRBJ2-6; TRBD2 matches 7 bases. This CDR3 spans 19 amino acids. Trimming took 5 bases from V and 0 from J; bases not matched to a gene: 13. Germline CDR1 reads SGHAT; CDR2 reads FQDESV (reference sequence).

This clonotype showed up many times. The genes are TRBV4-2 and TRBJ2-1; 9 nucleotides align to TRBD2. Losses at the gene ends were 3 bases for V and 9 bases for J; bases not matched to a gene: 12. Germline V gene lookup returns CDR1 LGHNA and CDR2 YNFKEQ. The CDR3 extends over 16 amino acids. The chain's CDR3 is CASSHLALAGEAEQFF. The CDR3 coding sequence is TGTGCCAGCAGCCACCTAGCGTTAGCGGGGGAGGCTGAGCAGTTCTTC.

The chain employs TRBV10-3 and TRBJ1-5; 9 bases are a match to TRBD1. There are 14 residues in the CDR3. V was clipped by 6 bases and J by 3 bases; unmatched bases: 3. CDR1 and CDR2 from the germline V gene are ENHRY and SYGVKD. Written as DNA, the CDR3 is TGTGCCATCAGCCGGGACAGGGTCAATCAGCCCCAGCATTTT. It is translated as CAISRDRVNQPQHF.

The chain is built from TRBV6-1 and TRBJ1-1; D not resolved. Deletions cut 6 bases from V and 7 bases from J, with 15 bases between. Germline V gives CDR1 MNHNS, CDR2 SASEGT. There are 13 residues in the CDR3. The CDR3 reads CASRTTDRVEAFF. The CDR3 DNA reads as TGTGCCAGCAGAACCACAGATAGAGTTGAAGCTTTCTTT.

This clonotype turned up a few times. V usage is TRBV20-1 and J usage is TRBJ2-3; a weak D match, TRBD2 (5 bases). CDR1 and CDR2 (germline): DFQATT, SNEGSKA (reference sequence). Between the trimmed V and J ends, which lost 6 bases and 6 bases, there was a span of 10 bases. The CDR3 spans 11 residues. The CDR3 loop is CSATRGDTQYF. The CDR3 bases are TGCAGTGCAACCCGAGGGGATACGCAGTATTTT.

This clonotype has just a few counts. The V gene is TRBV3-1, the J gene TRBJ1-5; D perhaps matches TRBD1 (6 bases). Germline V gene data show CDR1 as LGHDT and CDR2 as YNNKEL (reference sequence). This CDR3 contains 16 residues. V was clipped by 1 base and J by 2 bases, with 12 bases between them. CDR3 nucleotide sequence: TGTGCCAGCAGCCAAGGGAGCAGGGGAGGCAATCAGCCCCAGCATTTT. This gives the protein CASSQGSRGGNQPQHF.

This clonotype has ten or more counts. The chain uses TRBV20-1 and TRBJ2-3, with 8 bases aligning to TRBD2. After removal of 6 bases from V and 0 bases from J, the junction contained 8 bases not matched to a gene. The germline gives CDR1 DFQATT, CDR2 SNEGSKA (reference sequence). The CDR3 is 15 amino acids. The CDR3 region has the DNA TGCAGTGCGGGGGATAGCGGGACTAGCACAGATACGCAGTATTTT. This codes for CSAGDSGTSTDTQYF.

The chain has TRBV12-3 or TRBV12-4 and TRBJ2-5; possibly TRBD1 for D (5 bases). This CDR3 spans 15 amino acids. V was shortened by 10 bases and J by 2 bases, with 20 bases between the two germline ends. The CDR3 DNA follows: TGTGCCACACAAAAGGGGTATGGGTATCAAGAGACCCAGTACTTC. As protein: CATQKGYGYQETQYF.

The CDR3 DNA sequence: TGTGCCAGCAGCTTCGGTACTAGCGGAGAAGAGACCCAGTACTTC. Amino acid sequence: CASSFGTSGEETQYF. The chain employs TRBV5-4 and TRBJ2-5; 8 bases are shared with TRBD2. The CDR3 spans 15 residues. With V trimmed by 2 bases and J by 3 bases, 6 bases remained unmatched. Germline CDR1 reads SGHNT; CDR2 reads YYREEE (reference sequence).

The V gene is TRBV4-2, the J gene TRBJ2-1; no clear D. Germline assignment: CDR1 LGHNA and CDR2 YNFKEQ. The germline V and J ends were trimmed by 4 bases and 15 bases, with 19 bases remaining between them. The CDR3 is 13 residues long. The chain's CDR3 is CASSPGVPCPRFF. Here the CDR3 DNA reads TGTGCCAGCAGCCCCGGAGTCCCCTGCCCCCGGTTCTTC.